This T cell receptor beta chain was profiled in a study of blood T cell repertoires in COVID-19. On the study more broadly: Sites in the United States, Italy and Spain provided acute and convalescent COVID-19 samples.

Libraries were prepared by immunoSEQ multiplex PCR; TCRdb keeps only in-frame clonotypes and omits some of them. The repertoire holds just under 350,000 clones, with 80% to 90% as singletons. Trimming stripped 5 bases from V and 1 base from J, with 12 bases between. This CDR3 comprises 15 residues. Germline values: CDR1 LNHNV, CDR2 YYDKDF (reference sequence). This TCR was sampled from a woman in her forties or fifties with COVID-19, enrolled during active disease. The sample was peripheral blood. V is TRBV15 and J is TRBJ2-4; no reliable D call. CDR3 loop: CATSPTSFAKNIQYF. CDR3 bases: TGTGCCACCAGCCCCACTTCTTTCGCCAAAAACATTCAGTACTTC.